Following are 8 T cell receptor beta chains from one sample sequenced in a study of T cells after yellow fever vaccination. TCRdb re-called the 5' RACE reads with MiXCR, one entry per CDR3 protein. This table holds 300,000 to 350,000 distinct CDR3 sequences, roughly 8.3% found once. The source was PBMCs, collected about 41 days after the first yellow fever vaccination. The source is a man aged 18 to 29 who received the YFV17D yellow fever vaccine.

This clonotype was detected a few times. This sequence joins TRBV5-4 and TRBJ2-2, with D possibly being TRBD1 (5 bases). Looked up from germline, CDR1 is SGHNT and CDR2 is YYREEE (reference sequence). The V and J ends lost 3 bases and 2 bases respectively, with 11 bases between them. The length of the CDR3 is 15 residues. This CDR3 is CASSSAGINTGELFF. The CDR3 bases are TGTGCCAGCAGCTCCGCAGGGATAAACACCGGGGAGCTGTTTTTT.

This clonotype has just a few counts. The J gene is TRBJ1-6, the V gene TRBV19, with unresolved D. V was cut by 8 bases and J by 15 bases, with 14 bases left in between. The CDR3 consists of 11 residues. CDR1 LNHDA and CDR2 SQIVND come from the germline V gene (reference sequence). CDR3 protein: CASANGVHLHF. The CDR3 bases are TGTGCCAGTGCGAACGGGGTTCACCTCCACTTT.

The table lists this clonotype with a few counts. The CDR3 nucleotides are TGTGCCAGCAGTTACTCGATGACTAGCAAGTCCTACAATGAGCAGTTCTTC. Residues: CASSYSMTSKSYNEQFF. The V gene is TRBV6-5, the J gene TRBJ2-1; 7 nucleotides agree with TRBD2. This CDR3 has 17 residues. Germline lookup yields CDR1 MNHEY and CDR2 SVGAGI. The trim removed 0 bases at V and 1 base at J, leaving 6 bases unmatched.

The chain joins TRBV6-1 to TRBJ2-7; D gene ambiguous. Per the germline V gene, CDR1 is MNHNS and CDR2 is SASEGT. Trimming stripped 8 bases from V and 1 base from J, with 12 bases between. The CDR3 loop spans 13 amino acids. CDR3 coding DNA: TGTGCCAGCGCAGTATCTTGGTCCTACGAGCAGTACGTC. Translation: CASAVSWSYEQYV.

This clonotype was seen only a few times. The V gene is TRBV5-1, the J gene TRBJ2-7, with 7 bases lining up with TRBD1. This CDR3 comprises 13 residues. Germline CDR1 and CDR2: SGHRS and YFSETQ. V gave up 5 bases and J gave up 1 base; unmatched junction bases: 3. CDR3 sequence (DNA): TGCGCCAGCAGAGGACAGGAGTCCTACGAGCAGTACTTC. Its translation is CASRGQESYEQYF.

The genes are TRBV6-2 or TRBV6-3 and TRBJ2-1; perhaps TRBD1 as D (7 bases). The CDR3 is made up of 16 amino acids. V was trimmed by 2 bases and J by 7 bases, leaving 18 bases between them. The germline gives CDR1 MNHEY, CDR2 SVGEGT. CDR3 sequence reads: CASSYPPQGGWNEQFF. CDR3 in DNA: TGTGCCAGCAGTTACCCCCCCCAGGGGGGTTGGAATGAGCAGTTCTTC.

This clonotype was detected a few times. The chain carries TRBV15 and TRBJ2-1, with 11 bases matching TRBD2. Germline trimming cut 4 bases from V and 10 bases from J; bases unmatched to any gene: 6. This CDR3 is 14 amino acids long. Germline V gene data show CDR1 as LNHNV and CDR2 as YYDKDF (reference sequence). CDR3 amino acids: CATSNLAGGDEQFF. CDR3 coding DNA: TGTGCCACCAGCAATCTAGCGGGGGGAGACGAGCAGTTCTTC.

This clonotype was observed a few times. CDR3 bases: TGTGCCAGCAGCGCCGAAAGGACAGTCATGAACACTGAAGCTTTCTTT. It specifies CASSAERTVMNTEAFF. The rearrangement uses TRBV7-9 and TRBJ1-1; possible D gene TRBD1, 6 bases. This CDR3 has 16 residues. CDR1 SEHNR and CDR2 FQNEAQ come from the germline V gene (reference sequence). The V and J ends lost 5 bases and 0 bases respectively, with 16 bases between them. Variable domain in full (rest from reference TRBV7-9 and TRBJ1-1): DTGVSQNPRHKITKRGQNVTFRCDPISEHNRLYWYRQTLGQGPEFLTYFQNEAQLEKSRLLSDRFSAERPKGSFSTLEIQRTEQGDSAMYLCASSAERTVMNTEAFFGQGTRLTVV.